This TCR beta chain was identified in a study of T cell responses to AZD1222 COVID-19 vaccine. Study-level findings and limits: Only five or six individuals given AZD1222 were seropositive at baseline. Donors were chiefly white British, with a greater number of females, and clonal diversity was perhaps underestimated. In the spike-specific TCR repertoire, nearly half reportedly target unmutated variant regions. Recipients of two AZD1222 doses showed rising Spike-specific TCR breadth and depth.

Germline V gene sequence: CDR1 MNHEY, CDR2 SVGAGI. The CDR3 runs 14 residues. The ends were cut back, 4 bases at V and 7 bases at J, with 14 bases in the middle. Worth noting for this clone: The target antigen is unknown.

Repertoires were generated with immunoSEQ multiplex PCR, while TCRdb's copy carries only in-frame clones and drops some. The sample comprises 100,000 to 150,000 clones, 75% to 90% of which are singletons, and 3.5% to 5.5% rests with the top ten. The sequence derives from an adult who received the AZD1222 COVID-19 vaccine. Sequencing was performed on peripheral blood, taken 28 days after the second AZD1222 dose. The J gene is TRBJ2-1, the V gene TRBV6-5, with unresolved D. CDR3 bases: TGTGCCAGCAGTTCCTCCTATGGCAGTAATGAGCAGTTCTTC. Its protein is CASSSSYGSNEQFF.